The sequence of this T cell receptor beta chain was determined in a study of blood T cell repertoires in COVID-19. Germline assignment: CDR1 SGHRS and CDR2 YFSETQ. This CDR3 is 15 amino acids long. Unmatched junction bases numbered 8, after V lost 1 base and J lost 7 bases. As handled by the study authors: Reference gene primer amplification gave nucleated cell count estimates. Assay used: immunoSEQ multiplex PCR; TCRdb lists only in-frame clones, some missing. V and J calls and clone size are those listed in that table; D and trimming were worked out from the DNA. Of tens of thousands of clones detected, less than 90% appear once; the ten largest clones hold 3.5% to 4.5%.

This TCR derives from a man between 45 and 60 years old with active COVID-19. The material sequenced was peripheral blood. The V call is TRBV5-1, the J call TRBJ2-7, with 10 bases identical to TRBD1. This CDR3 reads CASSLFRQGAREQYF. The CDR3 DNA reads TGCGCCAGCAGCTTGTTTAGACAGGGGGCGCGGGAGCAGTACTTC. The variable domain in full, completed from reference TRBV5-1 and TRBJ2-7, reads KAGVTQTPRYLIKTRGQQVTLSCSPISGHRSVSWYQQTPGQGLQFLFEYFSETQRNKGNFPGRFSGRQFSNSRSEMNVSTLELGDSALYLCASSLFRQGAREQYFGPGTRLTVT.